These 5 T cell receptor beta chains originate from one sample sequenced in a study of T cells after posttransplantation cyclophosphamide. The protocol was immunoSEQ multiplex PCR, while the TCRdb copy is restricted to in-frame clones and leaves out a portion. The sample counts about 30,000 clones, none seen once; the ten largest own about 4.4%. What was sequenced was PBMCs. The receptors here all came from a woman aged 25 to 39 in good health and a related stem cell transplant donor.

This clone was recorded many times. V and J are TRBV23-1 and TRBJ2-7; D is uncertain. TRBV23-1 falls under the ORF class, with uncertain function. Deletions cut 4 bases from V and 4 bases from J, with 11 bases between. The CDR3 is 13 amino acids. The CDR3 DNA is TGCGCCAGCAGTCTCATCCCTAGGTACGAGCAGTACTTC. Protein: CASSLIPRYEQYF.

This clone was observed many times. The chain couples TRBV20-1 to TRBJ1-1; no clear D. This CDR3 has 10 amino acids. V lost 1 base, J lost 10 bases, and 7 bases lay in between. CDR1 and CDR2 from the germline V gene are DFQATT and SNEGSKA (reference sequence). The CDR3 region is CSARVLGAFF. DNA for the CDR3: TGCAGTGCTAGAGTCCTAGGAGCTTTCTTT.

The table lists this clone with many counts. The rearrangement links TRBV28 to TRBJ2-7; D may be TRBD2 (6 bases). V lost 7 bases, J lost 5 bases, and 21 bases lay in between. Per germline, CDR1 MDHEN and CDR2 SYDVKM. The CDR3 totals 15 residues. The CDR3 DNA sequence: TGTGCCAGCAACCCCCAGCGGGCCTCCTTCCACGAGCAGTACTTC. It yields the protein CASNPQRASFHEQYF.

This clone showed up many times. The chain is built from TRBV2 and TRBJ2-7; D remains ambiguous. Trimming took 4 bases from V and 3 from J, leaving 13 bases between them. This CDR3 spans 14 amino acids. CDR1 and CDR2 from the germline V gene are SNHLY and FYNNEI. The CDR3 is CASSGATEYYEQYF. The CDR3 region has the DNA TGTGCCAGCAGTGGCGCCACAGAATACTACGAGCAGTACTTC.

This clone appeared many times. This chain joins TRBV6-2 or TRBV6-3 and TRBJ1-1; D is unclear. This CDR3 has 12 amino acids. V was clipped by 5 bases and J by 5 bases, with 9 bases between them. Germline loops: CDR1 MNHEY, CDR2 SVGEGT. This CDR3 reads CASSHRGTEAFF. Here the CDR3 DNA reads TGTGCCAGCAGTCACAGAGGGACTGAAGCTTTCTTT.